This is a list of T cell receptor beta chains from one sample in a study of graft-versus-host responses after intestinal transplantation. Using immunoSEQ multiplex PCR, the repertoire was profiled, and TCRdb retains in-frame clones only, with some absent. Here the sample spans almost 70,000 clones, roughly 92% being singletons. The sequences come from bone marrow, collected 734 days after intestinal transplantation. Receptors originate from a human patient who received an intestinal transplant, so some T cells may come from the graft donor. Both conserved end residues are part of each CDR3. A D gene is named only where the DNA matches it firmly. Clone size appears in some rows only: once, few, many, or a class for an expanded clone.

TRBJ2-1	.	.	TRBV11-2	CASSSYPLRRAEQFF	TGTGCCAGCAGCTCATATCCCTTGCGCAGAGCTGAGCAGTTCTTC
TRBJ1-1	.	TRBD1	TRBV7-9	CASSNPGTGGTEAFF	TGTGCCAGCAGCAACCCCGGGACAGGGGGCACTGAAGCTTTCTTT
TRBJ2-6	once	.	TRBV22-1	CPGSVCEQSRANVLTF	TGTCCTGGGAGTGTCTGCGAACAAAGTCGGGCCAACGTCCTGACTTTC
TRBJ2-1	.	TRBD2	TRBV4-2	CASSQNPSGGADEQFF	TGTGCCAGCAGCCAAAACCCCAGCGGGGGGGCTGATGAGCAGTTCTTC
TRBJ1-6	once	.	TRBV18	CASSPEMSSYNSPLHF	TGTGCCAGCTCACCGGAGATGAGCTCCTATAATTCACCCCTCCACTTT
TRBJ2-7	.	.	TRBV28	CASSLFDVTYTYEQYF	TGTGCCAGCAGTTTATTCGACGTGACGTATACCTACGAGCAGTACTTC
TRBJ2-1	.	TRBD2	TRBV7-3	CASSPRTSGEVYNEQFF	TGTGCCAGCAGCCCGCGGACTAGCGGGGAGGTCTACAATGAGCAGTTCTTC
TRBJ1-6	.	.	TRBV29-1	CSVEGTYNSPLHF	TGCAGCGTTGAGGGGACCTATAATTCACCCCTCCACTTT
TRBJ1-3	.	TRBD1	TRBV5-1	CASSLRGTASGNTIYF	TGCGCCAGCAGCCTACGCGGGACAGCCTCTGGAAACACCATATATTTT
TRBJ2-2	.	TRBD2	TRBV4-1	CASSQGLAGEWSDNTGELFF	TGCGCCAGCAGCCAGGGACTAGCGGGAGAATGGAGCGACAACACCGGGGAGCTGTTTTTT
TRBJ2-1	once	.	TRBV13	CASSLWGSYNEQFF	TGTGCCAGCAGCTTGTGGGGCTCCTACAATGAGCAGTTCTTC
TRBJ2-1	.	TRBD2	TRBV9	CASSPLAGVYNEQFF	TGTGCCAGCAGCCCCCTAGCGGGAGTCTACAATGAGCAGTTCTTC
TRBJ2-7	once	TRBD2	TRBV13	CASSPRTSGSYEQYF	TGTGCCAGCAGCCCGAGGACTAGCGGGAGTTACGAGCAGTACTTC
TRBJ2-3	.	TRBD2	TRBV19	CASSLPSGDFRNTQYF	TGTGCCAGTAGTTTGCCTAGCGGGGATTTCAGAAATACGCAGTATTTT
TRBJ1-5	.	.	TRBV30	CAWSSGTYSNQPQHF	TGTGCCTGGAGTTCAGGGACTTATAGCAATCAGCCCCAGCATTTT
TRBJ2-2	once	.	TRBV7-2	CASSLGAVNTGELFF	TGTGCCAGCAGCTTAGGGGCAGTGAACACCGGGGAGCTGTTTTTT
TRBJ2-1	.	.	TRBV15	CATSRDHGRTYNEQFF	TGTGCCACCAGCAGAGATCACGGCAGGACCTACAATGAGCAGTTCTTC
TRBJ1-2	.	TRBD1	TRBV10-2	CASTNRGRADGYTF	TGCGCCAGCACTAACAGGGGGCGGGCGGATGGCTACACCTTC
TRBJ1-2	.	.	TRBV28	CASSLDDRPDRIYTF	TGTGCCAGCAGTTTAGACGACCGGCCCGATCGGATCTACACCTTC
TRBJ2-5	.	TRBD2	TRBV11-2	CASSFGTSGRQETQYF	TGTGCCAGCAGCTTTGGGACTAGCGGGAGGCAAGAGACCCAGTACTTC
TRBJ1-4	.	.	TRBV7-6	CASSASTAGEWEKLFF	TGTGCCAGCAGCGCATCTACGGCCGGGGAGTGGGAAAAACTGTTTTTT
TRBJ1-3	.	.	TRBV5-1	CASSRGGQNSGNTIYF	TGCGCCAGCAGCAGGGGTGGACAAAACTCTGGAAACACCATATATTTT
TRBJ1-5	.	.	TRBV6-1	CASSEHLRPQHF	TGTGCCAGCAGTGAACATCTTAGGCCCCAGCATTTT
TRBJ2-2	.	.	TRBV19	CASSIRAGELFF	TGTGCCAGTAGTATAAGAGCCGGGGAGCTGTTTTTT
TRBJ1-2	once	.	TRBV11-2	CASSTDRYYGYTF	TGTGCCAGCAGCACCGACCGGTACTATGGCTACACCTTC
TRBJ1-4	.	.	TRBV11-2	CASSSLRDSKKLFF	TGTGCCAGCAGCTCTCTCAGGGACTCAAAAAAACTGTTTTTT
TRBJ2-7	.	.	TRBV7-9	CASSLVLGGSYEQYF	TGTGCCAGCAGCTTAGTCTTAGGGGGGTCCTACGAGCAGTACTTC
TRBJ2-7	.	TRBD1	TRBV6-1	CASCRQGEAYEQYF	TGTGCCAGCTGTAGACAGGGTGAGGCCTACGAGCAGTACTTC
TRBJ1-5	.	.	TRBV6-6	CASSYSMGYQPQHF	TGTGCCAGCAGTTACTCCATGGGGTATCAGCCCCAGCATTTT
TRBJ1-4	.	.	TRBV2	CASGRADEKLFF	TGTGCCAGCGGTAGGGCGGATGAAAAACTGTTTTTT
TRBJ2-3	.	TRBD2	TRBV5-1	CASRTSGPTDTQYF	TGCGCCAGCAGAACTAGCGGGCCAACAGATACGCAGTATTTT
TRBJ1-4	.	TRBD1	TRBV6-6	CASRPTGGGEKLFF	TGTGCCAGCAGGCCTACAGGGGGAGGTGAAAAACTGTTTTTT
TRBJ2-5	.	.	TRBV18	CASSQYQETQYF	TGTGCCAGCTCACAGTACCAAGAGACCCAGTACTTC
TRBJ2-3	.	.	TRBV7-9	CASSFGGSPISTDTQYF	TGTGCCAGCAGCTTTGGGGGGTCACCAATTAGCACAGATACGCAGTATTTT
TRBJ2-1	.	TRBD2	TRBV19	CASSKRGGGPSNEQFF	TGTGCCAGTAGTAAGCGGGGGGGCGGCCCCAGCAATGAGCAGTTCTTC
TRBJ2-7	.	.	TRBV6-5	CASRPTGNIYEQYF	TGTGCCAGCAGACCGACAGGTAACATCTACGAGCAGTACTTC
TRBJ2-7	.	.	TRBV5-4	CASSLMPDEQYF	TGTGCCAGCAGTCTCATGCCCGACGAGCAGTACTTC
TRBJ2-2	.	TRBD1	TRBV5-6	CASSQGATVELFF	TGTGCCAGCAGCCAGGGGGCGACGGTGGAGCTGTTTTTT
TRBJ2-5	.	.	TRBV4-1	CASSQDLVQETQYF	TGCGCCAGCAGCCAAGACCTGGTCCAAGAGACCCAGTACTTC
TRBJ1-2	.	.	TRBV19	CASSIPPTGIYGYTF	TGTGCCAGTAGTATCCCGCCCACGGGGATCTATGGCTACACCTTC
TRBJ1-1	.	TRBD1	TRBV7-9	CASSPTGATEAFF	TGTGCCAGCAGCCCCACAGGGGCCACTGAAGCTTTCTTT
TRBJ2-6	.	.	TRBV5-4	CASSLEGRPSGANVLTF	TGTGCCAGCAGCTTGGAGGGCAGGCCTTCTGGGGCCAACGTCCTGACTTTC
TRBJ1-2	.	TRBD1	TRBV7-3	CASSLDRGSGYTF	TGTGCCAGCAGCTTAGACAGGGGGTCTGGCTACACCTTC
TRBJ2-1	once	.	TRBV7-3	CASSPQGGYNEQFF	TGTGCCAGCAGCCCCCAGGGGGGGTACAATGAGCAGTTCTTC
TRBJ2-3	.	.	TRBV7-6	CASSAPGTSTDTQYF	TGTGCCAGCAGCGCGCCCGGGACTAGCACAGATACGCAGTATTTT
TRBJ1-3	.	.	TRBV2	CASLHDWHSGNTIYF	TGTGCCAGCTTACACGACTGGCACTCTGGAAACACCATATATTTT
TRBJ2-3	.	.	TRBV7-9	CASSLTATRTDTQYF	TGTGCCAGCAGCTTAACAGCCACCCGCACAGATACGCAGTATTTT
TRBJ1-5	once	.	TRBV2	CASSIYGGYQPQHF	TGTGCCAGCAGTATCTATGGGGGGTATCAGCCCCAGCATTTT
TRBJ2-1	.	.	TRBV27	CASSPGGPGNEQFF	TGTGCCAGCAGTCCTGGGGGGCCAGGCAATGAGCAGTTCTTC